This TCR beta chain was sequenced in a study of cytomegalovirus exposure and HLA in healthy donors (TCRdb year 2017). Regarding the study in general: An earlier analysis of 587 of the donors reported around 280 Gb of sequence data and 117 million unique TCR beta sequences obtained from approximately 180 million T cells. An early release covering approximately 600 HLA-typed donors comprised 250 to 350 gigabases of sequencing data and tens of millions of unique TCR sequences. Of the 300 to 450 genotyped donors, roughly 80% fell in the genetic ancestry cluster associated with self-reported Caucasian donors. The study aimed to test whether signatures of past pathogen exposure could be identified by cataloging public T cell receptors. The study used immunosequencing to profile the T cell repertoires of several hundred subjects and linked those repertoires to cytomegalovirus serostatus. Along with the roughly 670-subject first cohort, a separate validation cohort of some 130 different subjects was used. High-throughput TCR immunosequencing, statistical association of individual TCRs with disease status, and machine learning were combined to predict cytomegalovirus infection status. A later analysis re-examined previously published TCR beta repertoires from 610 or so donors and added high-resolution HLA genotyping to investigate patterns of TCR occurrence. The later analysis used no new phenotypic data to find candidate immune exposures, relying instead on TCR beta sequences and their occurrence across donors. To decide whether each TCR beta V gene segment behaved as functional or pseudogenic, an earlier analysis of some 600 of the donors relied on high-throughput TCR beta sequencing. Donor age, sex, ethnicity and CMV serostatus were collected together with the repertoire data. Genome-wide SNP genotypes for about three fifths of the roughly 670 donors were used in a later genetic analysis, which treated that subset as a discovery cohort. All discovery cohort repertoires had been generated using a single sequencing platform. Class I and class II HLA loci were covered by the typing at four-digit resolution. Typing coverage differed by locus: A, B, C, DRB1 and DQB1 were typed in roughly 629-630 donors, DQA1 in roughly 510, DPA1 in approximately 610, and DPB1 in roughly 470. Five DR-DQ haplotypes were treated as single units for association and clustering because of strong linkage in the cohort. Among some 400 genotyped donors of the cohort, an average of approximately 240,000 unique TCR beta nucleotide sequences were sequenced per donor, roughly 20% of them non-productive. Findings and caveats that apply to the study as a whole: The classifier was reported to diagnose cytomegalovirus status with high specificity and sensitivity in both the original and validation cohorts. A total of about 150 TCR beta chains were listed by the study as associated with cytomegalovirus. For the cohort, immune exposure information was limited to CMV serostatus. In an earlier analysis of roughly 500 of the donors, most TCR beta V segments appeared in productive rearrangements about 87% or about 30% of the time, broadly matching IMGT annotations. A later analysis associated 15,000 or so TCR beta sequences with specific HLA alleles at a false discovery rate of 0.05. An association between a missense DCLRE1C variant and V-gene and J-gene trimming of TCR beta chains was found in a later genetic analysis and replicated in an independent cohort. Only TCR beta chains were sequenced in this cohort, and the absence of alpha or paired-chain data limited detectable features. Three of the identified cytomegalovirus-associated TCR beta chains were confirmed in vitro to be specific for cytomegalovirus antigens. A group of highly shared sequence variants was considered likely to be a technical artifact of the sequencing pipeline. When HLA alleles, especially DR and DQ, strongly co-occurred, attributing TCR associations to individual alleles was difficult. In a later analysis, several top co-occurrence clusters were reported to appear linked to parvovirus B19, influenza, CMV and Epstein-Barr virus. Because HLA typing was missing for some donors at each locus, association tests included only the typed subset. Sequencing depth was assumed to be roughly uniform across donors in the presence/absence analyses, though that assumption may not hold. A further reported finding was that TCR beta sequences accurately predicted the HLA-A and HLA-B alleles for most subjects in the first cohort. The authors suggested that the approach could potentially be generalized to other disease states and immunological phenotypes. A later analysis found that TCR association rates varied across HLA loci, with DRB1 alleles showing the most associated TCRs and HLA-C alleles the fewest. Compared with equally common non-associated chains, HLA-associated TCR beta chains in a later analysis were more clonally expanded and had lower generation probabilities. Linkage disequilibrium might explain the correlated functional status among segregating V segments, but an unknown experimental factor could not be ruled out. A later genetic analysis reported fewer N-insertions in productive TCRs among donors in an Asian-associated ancestry cluster than the roughly 700-donor mean. Because counts were too low, roughly 17 rarely observed V segments, including chromosome 9 orphons, were left out of the earlier analysis of over 550 of the donors. A later analysis found that most CMV-associated TCR beta chains appeared HLA-restricted, with HLA associations seemingly driven largely by CMV exposure. Most TCR sequences were observed very rarely across donors, whereas some public TCRs were present in many individuals.

Library prep was done by the immunoSEQ multiplex PCR assay. The multiplex PCR relied on a mix of 60 forward primers for TCR Vbeta segments and 13 reverse primers for TCR Jbeta segments. The CDR3 region of rearranged TCR beta genes was amplified from genomic DNA by a multiplex PCR assay. Amplified TCR beta libraries were sequenced as 87-base-pair reads on the Illumina HiSeq System. The original methods were these. In a later analysis, tens of millions of unique TCR beta chains were counted across the 500 to 850 repertoires, and some 10 million of these chains were shared by at least two donors. A nearest-neighbor algorithm error-corrected the raw reads and collapsed the reads into unique sequences, merging closely related sequences to remove PCR and sequencing errors. V, D and J gene segments were assigned by aligning CDR3 sequences to IMGT reference sequences. For a sequence to be retained, a match of at least six nucleotides was required to both a V gene segment and a J gene segment. Rearrangements were classified as productive when the CDR3 lacked stop codons and remained in frame with V and J, and all other rearrangements were classified as non-productive. Following IMGT convention, CDR3 was defined as the stretch from the second conserved V-encoded cysteine to the conserved J-encoded phenylalanine. The earlier analysis of more than 450 of the donors excluded sequences that lacked an unambiguous match to a single V gene segment. An earlier analysis of 500 to 600 of the donors classified V segments as functional when productive rearrangements were above 56.7% and as segregating when the standard deviation between donors was above 5%. A statistical classification framework was built for diagnosing cytomegalovirus status from the catalog of TCR beta chain sequences. In a later analysis, TCR nucleotide sequences were compared against IMGT/GENE-DB human TR gene sequences so that V and J genes could be assigned. The TCRdist pipeline was used in a later analysis to assign CDR3 sequences and most-parsimonious VDJ recombination scenarios. In a later analysis, each TCR beta chain was defined by its CDR3 amino acid sequence together with its V-gene family, and reads without a unique V-gene family were excluded. As a way to deal with suspected cross-contamination and a sequencing artifact, a later analysis dropped 640 or so nucleotide sequences that were highly shared and had low generation probability. In a later analysis, a clonal expansion index was calculated for each public chain from normalized within-repertoire ranks of inferred template counts. In a later analysis, generation probabilities were computed using a VDJ recombination model fitted to out-of-frame rearrangements, and the results were checked against IGoR. A later analysis scored TCR-TCR, TCR-HLA and TCR-CMV co-occurrence with hypergeometric tests, applying a repertoire-size bias correction to TCR pairs. To estimate false discovery rates, a later analysis permuted the HLA or CMV assignments 20 times. In a later analysis, co-occurring TCRs were grouped using DBSCAN, with TCRdist sequence similarity added in when clustering inside HLA-allele-positive subsets. Co-occurrence clustering excluded repertoires with fewer than 30,000 or more than 120,000 public chains, plus five with anomalous nucleotide sharing. As stored in TCRdb, this immuneACCESS dataset retains in-frame rearrangements with V and J assigned. A fraction of the clones does not appear; measured against another copy, unresolved V genes explain less than half of the discrepancy, and the remainder lacks a known reason. That table gives V, J and clone size, and the DNA gave D and trimming. This sample gives 180,000 or so clones in total; 70% to 90% of them show up just once. The ten largest account for about a tenth of the sample.

On this clone: The specificity of this receptor is unknown. No much larger clone exists at a distance of one base, and base qualities are not known.

The cohort was made up of about 670 healthy bone marrow donors. All cohort members were sampled while nominally healthy, although unrecorded immune exposures were likely present. The donor was CMV seropositive and was included in the group of about 290 seropositive cohort members. A peripheral blood sample was provided by each donor, and peripheral blood mononuclear cells were used for TCR beta sequencing. Genomic DNA extraction from the blood cell samples was performed with the Qiagen DNeasy Blood Extraction Kit. The source material was PBMCs. The receptor was derived from a man younger than 30 in good health and CMV-seropositive.

The bases read TGTGCCAGCAGCGCCGGGACTAGTTACAATGAGCAGTTCTTC. This translates into CASSAGTSYNEQFF. The chain joins TRBV9 to TRBJ2-1, with 8 junctional bases fitting TRBD2. V trim: 3 bases; J trim: 4 bases; unmatched bases: 3. From its cysteine to its phenylalanine, the CDR3 spans 14 amino acids. Only the CDR3 region is kept as DNA, spanning 42 bases read in frame from base 1. The germline V gene sets CDR1 to SGDLS and CDR2 to YYNGEE.